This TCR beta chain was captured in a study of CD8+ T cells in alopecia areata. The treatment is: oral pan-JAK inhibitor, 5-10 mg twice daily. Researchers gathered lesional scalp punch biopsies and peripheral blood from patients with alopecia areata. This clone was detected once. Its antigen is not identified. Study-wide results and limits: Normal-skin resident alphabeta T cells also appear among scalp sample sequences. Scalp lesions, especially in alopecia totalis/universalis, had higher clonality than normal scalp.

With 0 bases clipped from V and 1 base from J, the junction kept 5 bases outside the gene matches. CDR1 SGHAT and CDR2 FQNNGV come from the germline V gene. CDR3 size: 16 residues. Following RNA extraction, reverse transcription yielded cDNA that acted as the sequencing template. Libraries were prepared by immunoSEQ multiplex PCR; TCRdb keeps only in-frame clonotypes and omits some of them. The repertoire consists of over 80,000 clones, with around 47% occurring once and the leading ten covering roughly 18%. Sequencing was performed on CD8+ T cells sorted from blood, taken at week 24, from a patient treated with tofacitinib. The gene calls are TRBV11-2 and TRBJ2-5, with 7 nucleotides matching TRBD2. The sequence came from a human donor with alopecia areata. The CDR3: CASSLEISGFQETQYF. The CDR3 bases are TGTGCCAGCAGCTTAGAGATTAGCGGGTTCCAAGAGACCCAGTACTTC. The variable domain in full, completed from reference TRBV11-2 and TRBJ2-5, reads EAGVAQSPRYKIIEKRQSVAFWCNPISGHATLYWYQQILGQGPKLLIQFQNNGVVDDSQLPKDRFSAERLKGVDSTLKIQPAKLEDSAVYLCASSLEISGFQETQYFGPGTRLLVL.